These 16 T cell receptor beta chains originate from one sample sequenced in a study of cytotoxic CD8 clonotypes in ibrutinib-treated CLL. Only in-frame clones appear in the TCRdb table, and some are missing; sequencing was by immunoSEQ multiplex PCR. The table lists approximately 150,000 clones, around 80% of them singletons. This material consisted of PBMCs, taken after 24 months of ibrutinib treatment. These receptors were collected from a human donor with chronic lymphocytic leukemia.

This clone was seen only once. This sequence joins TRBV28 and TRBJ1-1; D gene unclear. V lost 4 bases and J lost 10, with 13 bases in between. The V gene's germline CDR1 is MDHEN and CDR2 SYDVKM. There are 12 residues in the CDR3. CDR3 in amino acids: CASSWEGLGAFF. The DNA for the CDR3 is TGTGCCAGCAGTTGGGAAGGCCTGGGAGCTTTCTTT.

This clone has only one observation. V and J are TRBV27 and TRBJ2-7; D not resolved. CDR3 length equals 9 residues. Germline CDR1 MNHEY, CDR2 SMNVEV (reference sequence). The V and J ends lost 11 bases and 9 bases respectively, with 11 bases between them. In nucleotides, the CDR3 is TGTGCCCCCCACGGCGGGCAGTACTTC. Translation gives CAPHGGQYF.

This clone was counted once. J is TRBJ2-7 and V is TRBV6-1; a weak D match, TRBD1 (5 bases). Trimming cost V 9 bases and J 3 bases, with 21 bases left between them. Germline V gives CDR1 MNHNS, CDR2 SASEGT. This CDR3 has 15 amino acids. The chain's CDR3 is CASSKRKDTYYEQYF. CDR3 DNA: TGTGCCAGTTCAAAGAGGAAGGACACCTACTACGAGCAGTACTTC.

The CDR3 DNA reads as TGTGCCAGCAGCGTCCTATCGGGGGTCGGCTACGAGCAGTACTTC. It codes for CASSVLSGVGYEQYF. The chain is built from TRBV11-2 and TRBJ2-7; tentatively, D is TRBD2 (6 bases). Germline CDR1 is SGHAT and CDR2 is FQNNGV. V was trimmed by 5 bases and J by 3 bases, leaving 17 bases between them. This CDR3 region has 15 residues.

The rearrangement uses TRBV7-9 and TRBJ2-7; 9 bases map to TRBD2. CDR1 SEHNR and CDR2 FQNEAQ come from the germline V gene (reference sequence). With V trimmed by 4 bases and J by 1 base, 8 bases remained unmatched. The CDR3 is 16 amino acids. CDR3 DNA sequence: TGTGCCAGCAGCTCCTTCAGCGGGAGGACGTCCTACGAGCAGTACTTC. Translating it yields CASSSFSGRTSYEQYF.

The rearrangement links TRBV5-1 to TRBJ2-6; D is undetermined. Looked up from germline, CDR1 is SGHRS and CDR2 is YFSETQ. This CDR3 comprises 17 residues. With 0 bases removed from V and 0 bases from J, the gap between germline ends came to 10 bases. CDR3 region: CASSLVGSPSGANVLTF. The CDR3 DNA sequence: TGCGCCAGCAGCTTGGTGGGATCTCCCTCTGGGGCCAACGTCCTGACTTTC.

CDR3 loop: CASSLGRPGTGELFF. The CDR3, as DNA: TGCGCCAGCAGCTTGGGACGCCCTGGGACCGGGGAGCTGTTTTTT. This sequence joins TRBV5-1 and TRBJ2-2; unclear D gene. Trimming cost V 0 bases and J 5 bases, with 11 bases left between them. The CDR3 has 15 residues. Germline loops: CDR1 SGHRS, CDR2 YFSETQ.

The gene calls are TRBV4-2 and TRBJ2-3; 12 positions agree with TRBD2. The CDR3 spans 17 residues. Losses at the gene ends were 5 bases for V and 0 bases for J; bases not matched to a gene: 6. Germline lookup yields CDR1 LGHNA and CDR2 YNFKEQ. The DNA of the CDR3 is TGTGCCAGCAGCGCGGGGACTAGCGGGCTTAGCACAGATACGCAGTATTTT. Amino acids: CASSAGTSGLSTDTQYF.

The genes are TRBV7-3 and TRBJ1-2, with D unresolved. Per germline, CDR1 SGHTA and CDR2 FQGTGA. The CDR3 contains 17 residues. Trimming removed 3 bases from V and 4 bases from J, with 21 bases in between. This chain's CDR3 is CASSFLGGGGIGYGYTF. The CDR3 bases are TGTGCCAGCAGCTTTTTGGGTGGTGGAGGGATCGGCTATGGCTACACCTTC.

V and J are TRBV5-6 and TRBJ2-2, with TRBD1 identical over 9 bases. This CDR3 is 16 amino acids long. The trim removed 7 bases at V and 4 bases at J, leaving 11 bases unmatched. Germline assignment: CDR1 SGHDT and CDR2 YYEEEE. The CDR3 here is CASRRRGQGVTGELFF. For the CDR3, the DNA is TGTGCCAGCCGCCGGCGGGGACAGGGCGTCACCGGGGAGCTGTTTTTT. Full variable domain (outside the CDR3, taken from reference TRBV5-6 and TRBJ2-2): DAGVTQSPTHLIKTRGQQVTLRCSPKSGHDTVSWYQQALGQGPQFIFQYYEEEERQRGNFPDRFSGHQFPNYSSELNVNALLLGDSALYLCASRRRGQGVTGELFFGEGSRLTVL.

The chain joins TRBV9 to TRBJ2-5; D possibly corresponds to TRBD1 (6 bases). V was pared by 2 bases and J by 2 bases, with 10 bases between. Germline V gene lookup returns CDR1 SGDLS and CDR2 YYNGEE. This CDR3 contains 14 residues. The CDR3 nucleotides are TGTGCCAGCAGCGTGAGTACAGGGCAAGAGACCCAGTACTTC. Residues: CASSVSTGQETQYF.

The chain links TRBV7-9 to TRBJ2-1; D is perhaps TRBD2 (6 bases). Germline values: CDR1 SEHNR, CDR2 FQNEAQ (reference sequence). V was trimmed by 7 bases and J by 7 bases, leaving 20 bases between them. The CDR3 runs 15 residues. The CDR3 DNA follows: TGTGCCAGCACCCTAGCTATCGGGAGTCCAAATGAGCAGTTCTTC. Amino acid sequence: CASTLAIGSPNEQFF.

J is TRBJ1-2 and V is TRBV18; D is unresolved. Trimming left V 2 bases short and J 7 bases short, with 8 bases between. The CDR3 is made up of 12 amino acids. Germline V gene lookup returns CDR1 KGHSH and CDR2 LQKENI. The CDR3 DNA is TGTGCCAGCTCACCAGGCCGGGTTGGCTACACCTTC. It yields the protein CASSPGRVGYTF.

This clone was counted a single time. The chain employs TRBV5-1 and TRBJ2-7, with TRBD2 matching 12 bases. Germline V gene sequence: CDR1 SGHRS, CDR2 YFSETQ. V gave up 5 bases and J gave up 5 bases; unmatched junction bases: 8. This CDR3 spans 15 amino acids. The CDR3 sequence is CASSPTSGRFNEQYF. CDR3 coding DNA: TGCGCCAGCAGTCCAACTAGCGGGAGGTTTAACGAGCAGTACTTC.

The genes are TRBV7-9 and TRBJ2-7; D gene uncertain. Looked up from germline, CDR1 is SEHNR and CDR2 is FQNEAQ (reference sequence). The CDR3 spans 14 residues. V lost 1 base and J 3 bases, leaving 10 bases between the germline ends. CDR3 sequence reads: CASSLDLQVYEQYF. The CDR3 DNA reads TGTGCCAGCAGCTTAGATTTGCAGGTCTACGAGCAGTACTTC.

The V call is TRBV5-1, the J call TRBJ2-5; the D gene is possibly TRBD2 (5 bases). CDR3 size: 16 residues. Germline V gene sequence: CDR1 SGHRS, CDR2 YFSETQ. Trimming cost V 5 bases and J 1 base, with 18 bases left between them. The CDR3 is CASSYSGNLFQETQYF. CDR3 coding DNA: TGCGCCAGCAGTTATTCCGGGAACCTATTCCAAGAGACCCAGTACTTC.